Listed here are 10 T cell receptor beta chains from one sample, sequenced in a study of blood T cell repertoires in COVID-19. Produced via immunoSEQ multiplex PCR; TCRdb's table is partial and in-frame only. The sample includes some 40,000 clones, around 86% of them seen just once. Sequencing was performed on peripheral blood. These receptors all stem from a man aged 40-50 years with active COVID-19.

The chain has TRBV28 and TRBJ1-1; 7 positions match TRBD1. V trimming: 2 bases; J trimming: 4 bases; junction bases outside the gene matches: 4. The germline CDR1 and CDR2 sequences are MDHEN and SYDVKM. The length of the CDR3 is 14 residues. CDR3 DNA sequence: TGTGCCAGCAGTTTAAGTTCAGGGGGCACTGAAGCTTTCTTT. It encodes CASSLSSGGTEAFF.

This rearrangement joins TRBV4-1 to TRBJ1-2, with unresolved D. Looked up from germline, CDR1 is MGHRA and CDR2 is YSYEKL. Trimming removed 5 bases at V and 3 bases at J, with 10 bases between. The CDR3 contains 13 residues. The CDR3 sequence: CASSSTVDYGYTF. The CDR3 DNA reads TGCGCCAGCAGCTCCACTGTAGACTATGGCTACACCTTC.

This rearrangement joins TRBV10-3 to TRBJ2-6, with a possible D match to TRBD1 (7 bases). Trimming removed 5 bases at V and 1 base at J, with 12 bases between. There are 16 residues in the CDR3. Germline-derived CDR1 and CDR2 are ENHRY and SYGVKD. In nucleotides, the CDR3 is TGTGCCATCAGTCAGGGGGGACATTCTGGGGCCAACGTCCTGACTTTC. Translating gives CAISQGGHSGANVLTF.

The chain carries TRBV9 and TRBJ2-2; 8 nucleotides agree with TRBD2. The V and J ends lost 2 bases and 6 bases, in that order; junction bases with no gene match: 9. The CDR3 runs 16 residues. Per germline, CDR1 SGDLS and CDR2 YYNGEE. In nucleotides, the CDR3 is TGTGCCAGCAGCGTCGCGGTAGCGGGAAACGCCGGGGAGCTGTTTTTT. Amino acids: CASSVAVAGNAGELFF.

The V gene is TRBV7-2, the J gene TRBJ2-1, with TRBD2 identical over 10 bases. This CDR3 is 16 amino acids long. V lost 4 bases, J lost 8 bases, and 11 bases stayed unmatched. Germline CDR1 reads SGHTA; CDR2 reads FQGNSA. The CDR3 coding sequence is TGTGCCAGCAGCTCCCTTGCTAGCGGGAGACGGGATGAGCAGTTCTTC. As protein: CASSSLASGRRDEQFF.

V gene TRBV5-4 combines with J gene TRBJ2-7; a weak D match, TRBD2 (5 bases). CDR1 and CDR2 from the germline V gene are SGHNT and YYREEE (reference sequence). The ends were cut back, 2 bases at V and 5 bases at J, with 23 bases in the middle. There are 17 residues in the CDR3. The CDR3 sequence: CASSFLSLATSGDEQYF. CDR3 nucleotide sequence: TGTGCCAGCAGCTTTTTGTCCTTAGCGACCTCTGGGGACGAGCAGTACTTC.

CDR3 sequence: CASSLDRVYNQPQHF. Written as DNA, the CDR3 is TGTGCCAGCAGCCTCGACAGGGTGTACAATCAGCCCCAGCATTTT. V gene TRBV6-2 or TRBV6-3 combines with J gene TRBJ1-5; 7 bases map to TRBD1. Germline V gene sequence: CDR1 MNHEY, CDR2 SVGEGT. V lost 6 bases to trimming and J lost 3 bases; unmatched junction nucleotides: 8. CDR3 length equals 15 residues.

The chain combines TRBV5-4 with TRBJ2-2, with a tentative D call TRBD2 (7 bases). Germline CDR1 is SGHNT and CDR2 is YYREEE (reference sequence). V was clipped by 0 bases and J by 15 bases, with 12 bases between them. This CDR3 has 12 amino acids. CDR3 coding DNA: TGTGCCAGCAGCTTGGTCGGGGGGCGGTTGTTTTTT. It codes for CASSLVGGRLFF.

This rearrangement joins TRBV30 to TRBJ1-3; D is undetermined. V was shortened by 2 bases and J by 0 bases, with 8 bases between the two germline ends. CDR3 length: 14 amino acids. Germline V gene lookup returns CDR1 GTSNPN and CDR2 SVGIG (reference sequence). The CDR3 region has the DNA TGTGCCTGGAGTAGGAGGAGCTCTGGAAACACCATATATTTT. Protein: CAWSRRSSGNTIYF.

The V and J genes are TRBV3-1 (or the pseudogene TRBV3-2) and TRBJ2-7; 9 bases are a match to TRBD1. The V segment lost 5 bases and the J segment 2 bases; nucleotides outside the gene matches: 7. CDR3 length equals 15 residues. Germline values: CDR1 LGHDT, CDR2 YNNKEL (reference sequence). The CDR3 loop reads CASSTAGTGTYEQYF. The CDR3 DNA is TGTGCCAGCAGCACCGCCGGGACAGGGACCTACGAGCAGTACTTC.